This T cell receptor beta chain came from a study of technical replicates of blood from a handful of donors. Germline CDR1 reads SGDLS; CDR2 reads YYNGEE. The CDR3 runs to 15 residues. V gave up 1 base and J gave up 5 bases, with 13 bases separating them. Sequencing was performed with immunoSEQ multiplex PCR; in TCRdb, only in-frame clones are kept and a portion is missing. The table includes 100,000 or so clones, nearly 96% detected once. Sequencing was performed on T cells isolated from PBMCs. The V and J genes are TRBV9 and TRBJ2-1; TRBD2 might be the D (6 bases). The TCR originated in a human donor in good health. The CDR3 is CASSVIAAPHNEQFF. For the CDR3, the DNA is TGTGCCAGCAGCGTAATAGCGGCCCCCCACAATGAGCAGTTCTTC.